Listed below are T cell receptor beta chains from one sample, sequenced in a study of cytomegalovirus exposure and HLA in healthy donors. Measured with immunoSEQ multiplex PCR; TCRdb has only the in-frame clones, and not every one. The data hold around 160,000 clones, with about 90% observed a single time. The sequenced sample was PBMCs. The receptors originated from a woman in her late teens or twenties in good health and CMV-seropositive. CDR3s include the opening cysteine and the closing phenylalanine or tryptophan. D genes are given only for firm matches. Rows may omit the clone size; those that give it use once, few, many or a size class.

>-|TRBJ1-1|once|TRBV6-5
CASSWGPRPNTEAFF
TGTGCCAGCAGTTGGGGCCCCAGGCCGAACACTGAAGCTTTCTTT
>-|TRBJ1-2|-|TRBV7-2
CASSLTQIRGIRDGYTF
TGTGCCAGCAGCTTAACTCAGATAAGGGGGATCCGGGATGGCTACACCTTC
>TRBD2|TRBJ2-5|-|TRBV28
CASSPGLAGGETQYF
TGTGCCAGCAGTCCGGGACTAGCGGGAGGAGAGACCCAGTACTTC
>-|TRBJ2-7|-|TRBV4-1
CASSQQPLVLYEQYF
TGCGCCAGCAGCCAACAGCCACTAGTCCTGTACGAGCAGTACTTC
>TRBD2|TRBJ2-5|-|TRBV4-2
CASSQGEGGETQYF
TGTGCCAGCAGCCAAGGGGAGGGAGGAGAGACCCAGTACTTC
>TRBD1|TRBJ2-1|-|TRBV4-1
CASSPGQGKGNEQFF
TGCGCCAGCAGCCCGGGACAGGGGAAGGGCAATGAGCAGTTCTTC
>-|TRBJ2-3|-|TRBV4-3
CASSPSAGRTDTQYF
TGCGCCAGCAGCCCCTCAGCGGGCCGCACAGATACGCAGTATTTT
>TRBD2|TRBJ2-7|-|TRBV28
CASSLQSSGSYEQYF
TGTGCCAGCAGTTTACAATCCAGCGGGAGCTACGAGCAGTACTTC
>-|TRBJ2-2|-|TRBV9
CASSPRGTGELFF
TGTGCCAGCAGCCCAAGGGGCACCGGGGAGCTGTTTTTT
>TRBD1|TRBJ1-1|-|TRBV7-2
CASSFGQGEAFF
TGTGCCAGCAGCTTTGGACAGGGAGAAGCTTTCTTT
>TRBD2|TRBJ2-1|-|TRBV11-3
CASSPTSGGPFNEQFF
TGTGCCAGCAGCCCGACTAGCGGGGGGCCGTTCAATGAGCAGTTCTTC
>TRBD2|TRBJ2-3|-|TRBV10-3
CASTSGGFSADTQYF
TGTGCCAGTACTAGCGGGGGGTTTTCGGCAGATACGCAGTATTTT
>-|TRBJ1-2|-|TRBV5-6
CASSRTVNYGYTF
TGTGCCAGCAGCCGGACAGTGAACTATGGCTACACCTTC
>-|TRBJ2-7|-|TRBV4-3
CASSRGSSGYEQYF
TGCGCCAGCAGCCGTGGGAGCTCGGGGTACGAGCAGTACTTC
>-|TRBJ1-5|-|TRBV7-9
CASSERQGDQPQHF
TGTGCCAGCAGCGAACGGCAGGGTGATCAGCCCCAGCATTTT
>-|TRBJ1-3|-|TRBV5-6
CASSLGVYSGNTIYF
TGTGCCAGCAGCTTGGGCGTCTACTCTGGAAACACCATATATTTT
>TRBD1|TRBJ2-7|-|TRBV4-2
CASSRSGQGSEQYF
TGTGCCAGCAGCCGTTCGGGACAGGGGTCCGAGCAGTACTTC
>TRBD2|TRBJ2-3|-|TRBV9
CASSDGRAASTDTQYF
TGTGCCAGCAGCGATGGGAGGGCCGCCAGCACAGATACGCAGTATTTT
>-|TRBJ2-7|-|TRBV28
CASSLLTGKSYEQYF
TGTGCCAGCAGTTTACTCACAGGGAAATCCTACGAGCAGTACTTC
>TRBD1|TRBJ1-5|-|TRBV7-9
CASSTTGLNQPQHF
TGTGCCAGCAGCACGACAGGGCTTAATCAGCCCCAGCATTTT
>-|TRBJ1-2|-|TRBV27
CASSFRASNYGYTF
TGTGCCAGCAGTTTCAGGGCGTCTAACTATGGCTACACCTTC
>-|TRBJ1-1|-|TRBV7-3
CASSLNSNTEAFF
TGTGCCAGCAGCTTAAACAGTAACACTGAAGCTTTCTTT
>TRBD2|TRBJ2-3|few|TRBV6-1
CASSEASGGPDTQYF
TGTGCCAGCAGTGAAGCAAGCGGGGGCCCAGATACGCAGTATTTT
>TRBD1|TRBJ2-2|-|TRBV7-6
CASSLAIRQGEEHTAAGELFF
TGTGCCAGCAGCTTAGCCATACGACAGGGAGAAGAACATACGGCGGCCGGGGAGCTGTTTTTT
>TRBD1|TRBJ2-2|once|TRBV5-6
CASSIPGQGPNTGELFF
TGTGCCAGCAGCATCCCTGGACAGGGCCCGAACACCGGGGAGCTGTTTTTT
>TRBD1|TRBJ1-6|-|TRBV5-5
CASSQETGNSPLHF
TGTGCCAGCAGCCAAGAGACAGGGAATTCACCCCTCCACTTT
>TRBD2|TRBJ2-5|-|TRBV29-1
CSVALAGGETQYF
TGCAGCGTTGCACTAGCGGGAGGGGAGACCCAGTACTTC
>-|TRBJ2-3|-|TRBV4-3
CASSQDHPEERYTDTQYF
TGCGCCAGCAGCCAAGATCACCCAGAGGAGCGGTACACAGATACGCAGTATTTT
>TRBD1|TRBJ1-6|once|TRBV15
CATSRVSGAGGGSPLHF
TGTGCCACCAGCAGAGTATCGGGGGCAGGGGGCGGTTCACCCCTCCACTTT
>-|TRBJ2-3|-|TRBV7-6
CASIPGAGASTDTQYF
TGTGCCAGCATCCCGGGGGCGGGAGCTAGCACAGATACGCAGTATTTT
>-|TRBJ1-2|-|TRBV9
CASSVVSGGGYTF
TGTGCCAGCAGCGTAGTTAGCGGGGGCGGCTACACCTTC
>-|TRBJ2-5|-|TRBV7-9
CASSLVKGRGETQYF
TGTGCCAGCAGCTTAGTAAAGGGAAGGGGAGAGACCCAGTACTTC
>-|TRBJ2-1|-|TRBV25-1
CASSERLAGAYNEQFF
TGTGCCAGCAGTGAACGATTGGCAGGGGCTTACAATGAGCAGTTCTTC
>-|TRBJ1-2|-|TRBV5-6
CASSLGHVYGYTF
TGTGCCAGCAGCTTGGGACACGTCTATGGCTACACCTTC
>-|TRBJ2-3|-|TRBV19
CASSIVIAATSTDTQYF
TGTGCCAGTAGTATAGTGATAGCGGCTACTAGCACAGATACGCAGTATTTT
>-|TRBJ2-2|once|TRBV28
CASSYPFWGLAGTGELFF
TGTGCCAGCAGTTATCCGTTTTGGGGGCTGGCTGGGACCGGGGAGCTGTTTTTT
>TRBD1|TRBJ1-1|-|TRBV6-5
CASSSTGPSTEAFF
TGTGCCAGCAGTTCGACAGGGCCGAGCACTGAAGCTTTCTTT
>-|TRBJ2-4|-|TRBV14
CASSVGGPAKNIQYF
TGTGCCAGCAGCGTAGGGGGTCCGGCCAAAAACATTCAGTACTTC
>-|TRBJ1-5|-|TRBV6-1
CASSDIESLPQPQHF
TGTGCCAGCAGTGACATCGAATCCCTACCCCAGCCCCAGCATTTT
>TRBD2|TRBJ2-4|-|TRBV27
CASSKQGLGWGNIQYF
TGTGCCAGCAGTAAACAGGGACTAGGCTGGGGAAACATTCAGTACTTC
>-|TRBJ1-1|-|TRBV18
CASSPWTVNTEAFF
TGTGCCAGCTCACCCTGGACAGTAAACACTGAAGCTTTCTTT
>TRBD1|TRBJ1-2|-|TRBV29-1
CSVEDSDRGYGYTF
TGCAGCGTTGAAGACTCGGACAGGGGATATGGCTACACCTTC
>-|TRBJ2-7|-|TRBV4-3
CASSQERMGLGRYEQYF
TGCGCCAGCAGCCAAGAAAGGATGGGACTGGGTCGCTACGAGCAGTACTTC
>TRBD1|TRBJ1-1|-|TRBV5-5
CASSLWPGTGTMNTEAFF
TGTGCCAGCAGCTTGTGGCCGGGGACAGGGACTATGAACACTGAAGCTTTCTTT
>-|TRBJ2-3|-|TRBV7-8
CASSLATIYTDTQYF
TGTGCCAGCAGCTTAGCAACTATCTACACAGATACGCAGTATTTT
>TRBD2|TRBJ2-1|-|TRBV11-2
CASSLEGLADNEQFF
TGTGCCAGCAGCTTAGAGGGACTAGCGGACAATGAGCAGTTCTTC
>TRBD2|TRBJ2-7|-|TRBV2
CASSAPLAGGSTYEQYF
TGTGCCAGCAGTGCCCCTTTGGCGGGGGGTTCTACCTACGAGCAGTACTTC
>TRBD2|TRBJ2-1|-|TRBV28
CASRLAGGPDEQFF
TGTGCCAGCAGACTAGCGGGAGGGCCCGATGAGCAGTTCTTC
>TRBD1|TRBJ1-2|few|TRBV19
CASRRGRGNYGYTF
TGTGCCAGTAGGCGGGGCAGGGGGAACTATGGCTACACCTTC
>TRBD1|TRBJ2-7|-|TRBV19
CASSRTGGPYEQYF
TGTGCCAGTAGCAGGACAGGGGGCCCCTACGAGCAGTACTTC
>-|TRBJ1-2|few|TRBV5-1
CASRLGYTGINRNGYTF
TGCGCCAGCAGATTGGGGTACACAGGGATAAATCGGAATGGCTACACCTTC
>TRBD1|TRBJ2-1|-|TRBV9
CASSVVGTGVNEQFF
TGTGCCAGCAGCGTAGTCGGGACAGGGGTTAATGAGCAGTTCTTC
>TRBD2|TRBJ2-3|-|TRBV27
CASRLSGSRRDTQYF
TGTGCCAGCAGACTTAGCGGGAGTAGGAGAGATACGCAGTATTTT
>-|TRBJ2-1|-|TRBV27
CASGSRSYNEQFF
TGTGCCAGCGGGAGTAGGTCCTACAATGAGCAGTTCTTC
>-|TRBJ1-1|-|TRBV9
CASSVAGADTEAFF
TGTGCCAGCAGCGTAGCTGGGGCAGACACTGAAGCTTTCTTT
>-|TRBJ2-7|-|TRBV28
CASGRSYEQYF
TGTGCCAGCGGCCGATCCTACGAGCAGTACTTC